These T cell receptor beta chains were read from a single sample in a study of CD8 T cells in Susac syndrome. TCRdb re-called the immunoSEQ multiplex PCR reads with MiXCR, one entry per CDR3 protein. Of tens of thousands of distinct CDR3 sequences listed, 96% were seen once; the top ten hold more than 0.5%. Sequencing was done on a sample of CD8+ T cells from PBMCs. All receptors derive from a human donor with Susac syndrome. The CDR3 runs from the conserved cysteine through the conserved F or W. The order of the fields is clone size, J gene, D gene, V gene, CDR3 protein, CDR3 DNA. A D gene is named only where the DNA matches it firmly. Rows may omit the clone size; those that give it use once, few, many or a size class.

abundance: .; j_gene: TRBJ1-2; d_gene: TRBD1; v_gene: TRBV5-6; CDR3aa: CASNPGQGIYGYTF; CDR3nt: TGTGCCAGCAATCCGGGACAGGGGATCTATGGCTACACCTTC
abundance: once; j_gene: TRBJ1-6; d_gene: .; v_gene: TRBV6-5; CDR3aa: CASHGSTYNSPLHF; CDR3nt: TGTGCCAGCCACGGCAGCACCTATAATTCACCCCTCCACTTT
abundance: .; j_gene: TRBJ2-7; d_gene: TRBD2; v_gene: TRBV7-9; CDR3aa: CASSLGRGDEQYF; CDR3nt: TGTGCCAGCAGCCTGGGACGGGGGGACGAGCAGTACTTC
abundance: .; j_gene: TRBJ2-5; d_gene: .; v_gene: TRBV20-1; CDR3aa: CSASRGMQETQYF; CDR3nt: TGCAGTGCTAGTCGCGGGATGCAAGAGACCCAGTACTTC
abundance: .; j_gene: TRBJ2-1; d_gene: .; v_gene: TRBV11-2; CDR3aa: CARLFNGCSYNEQFF; CDR3nt: TGTGCCAGACTCTTCAATGGGTGCTCCTACAATGAGCAGTTCTTC
abundance: .; j_gene: TRBJ1-5; d_gene: .; v_gene: TRBV27; CDR3aa: CASSLAGGLGNQPQHF; CDR3nt: TGTGCCAGCAGTTTAGCGGGGGGGCTCGGCAATCAGCCCCAGCATTTT
abundance: .; j_gene: TRBJ1-2; d_gene: .; v_gene: TRBV5-6; CDR3aa: CASSERRGLVYGYTF; CDR3nt: TGTGCCAGCAGCGAGCGACGGGGGCTTGTCTATGGCTACACCTTC
abundance: .; j_gene: TRBJ2-3; d_gene: .; v_gene: TRBV5-1; CDR3aa: CASSLDSARDTQYF; CDR3nt: TGCGCCAGCAGCTTGGATTCCGCCAGGGATACGCAGTATTTT
abundance: .; j_gene: TRBJ2-7; d_gene: .; v_gene: TRBV28; CDR3aa: CASKDYSYEQYF; CDR3nt: TGTGCCAGCAAGGACTATTCCTACGAGCAGTACTTC
abundance: .; j_gene: TRBJ1-3; d_gene: TRBD1; v_gene: TRBV12-3/TRBV12-4; CDR3aa: CASSLRTGGFRGNTIYF; CDR3nt: TGTGCCAGCAGCCTCCGGACAGGGGGCTTTCGAGGAAACACCATATATTTT
abundance: .; j_gene: TRBJ1-2; d_gene: .; v_gene: TRBV2; CDR3aa: CASSGRPGYTF; CDR3nt: TGTGCCAGCAGTGGCAGGCCTGGCTACACCTTC
abundance: .; j_gene: TRBJ2-7; d_gene: .; v_gene: TRBV7-8; CDR3aa: CASSLGHRDYEQYF; CDR3nt: TGTGCCAGCAGCTTAGGCCACAGGGACTACGAGCAGTACTTC
abundance: .; j_gene: TRBJ1-2; d_gene: .; v_gene: TRBV4-3; CDR3aa: CASSQEMDSYGYTF; CDR3nt: TGCGCCAGCAGCCAAGAGATGGACAGCTATGGCTACACCTTC
abundance: .; j_gene: TRBJ2-7; d_gene: TRBD1; v_gene: TRBV5-1; CDR3aa: CASSPMGQASSYEQYF; CDR3nt: TGCGCCAGCAGCCCGATGGGACAGGCGAGCTCCTACGAGCAGTACTTC
abundance: .; j_gene: TRBJ2-2; d_gene: TRBD1; v_gene: TRBV4-3; CDR3aa: CASSPAPGQPNTGELFF; CDR3nt: TGCGCCAGCAGCCCAGCCCCGGGACAGCCGAACACCGGGGAGCTGTTTTTT
abundance: .; j_gene: TRBJ1-1; d_gene: TRBD1; v_gene: TRBV30; CDR3aa: CAWNLQGRSTEAFF; CDR3nt: TGTGCCTGGAACTTACAGGGGCGGAGCACTGAAGCTTTCTTT
abundance: .; j_gene: TRBJ1-6; d_gene: .; v_gene: TRBV6-5; CDR3aa: CASTRQVANSPLHF; CDR3nt: TGTGCCAGCACCAGACAGGTTGCTAATTCACCCCTCCACTTT
abundance: .; j_gene: TRBJ2-3; d_gene: .; v_gene: TRBV20-1; CDR3aa: CSARGGDSLQDTQYF; CDR3nt: TGCAGTGCTAGAGGCGGGGACAGCCTTCAAGATACGCAGTATTTT
abundance: .; j_gene: TRBJ2-7; d_gene: TRBD1; v_gene: TRBV5-1; CDR3aa: CASSLDLDRVIYEQYF; CDR3nt: TGCGCCAGCAGTCTAGACCTTGACAGGGTGATCTACGAGCAGTACTTC
abundance: .; j_gene: TRBJ2-5; d_gene: TRBD1; v_gene: TRBV7-2; CDR3aa: CASSSTGMYQETQYF; CDR3nt: TGTGCCAGCAGCTCGACAGGGATGTACCAAGAGACCCAGTACTTC
abundance: .; j_gene: TRBJ1-6; d_gene: TRBD1; v_gene: TRBV28; CDR3aa: CASREPGQHNSPLHF; CDR3nt: TGTGCCAGCCGAGAGCCGGGACAGCATAATTCACCCCTCCACTTT
abundance: .; j_gene: TRBJ1-6; d_gene: .; v_gene: TRBV11-2; CDR3aa: CASSSIHF; CDR3nt: TGTGCCAGCAGCTCTATCCACTTT
abundance: .; j_gene: TRBJ2-5; d_gene: .; v_gene: TRBV24-1; CDR3aa: CATSDWGEETQYF; CDR3nt: TGTGCCACCAGTGATTGGGGGGAAGAGACCCAGTACTTC
abundance: .; j_gene: TRBJ2-7; d_gene: TRBD1; v_gene: TRBV18; CDR3aa: CASIGQGGYEQYF; CDR3nt: TGTGCCAGCATTGGACAGGGCGGCTACGAGCAGTACTTC
abundance: .; j_gene: TRBJ1-1; d_gene: .; v_gene: TRBV9; CDR3aa: CASSAVGRGTEAFF; CDR3nt: TGTGCCAGCAGCGCCGTGGGGCGGGGGACTGAAGCTTTCTTT
abundance: .; j_gene: TRBJ2-7; d_gene: .; v_gene: TRBV9; CDR3aa: CASSVDAQFDEQYF; CDR3nt: TGTGCCAGCAGCGTAGATGCCCAGTTCGACGAGCAGTACTTC
abundance: .; j_gene: TRBJ1-3; d_gene: .; v_gene: TRBV9; CDR3aa: CASSVSLTGNTIYF; CDR3nt: TGTGCCAGCAGCGTATCGCTGACTGGAAACACCATATATTTT
abundance: .; j_gene: TRBJ1-5; d_gene: .; v_gene: TRBV19; CDR3aa: CASNDYYQPQHF; CDR3nt: TGTGCCAGTAACGACTATTATCAGCCCCAGCATTTT
abundance: .; j_gene: TRBJ1-6; d_gene: .; v_gene: TRBV30; CDR3aa: CAWATENSPLHF; CDR3nt: TGTGCCTGGGCAACAGAGAATTCACCCCTCCACTTT
abundance: .; j_gene: TRBJ1-4; d_gene: TRBD1; v_gene: TRBV7-2; CDR3aa: CASTRDSSNEKLFF; CDR3nt: TGTGCCAGCACCCGGGACAGTAGTAATGAAAAACTGTTTTTT
abundance: few; j_gene: TRBJ1-5; d_gene: .; v_gene: TRBV3-1; CDR3aa: CASSQGRGGQPQHF; CDR3nt: TGTGCCAGCAGCCAAGGCCGGGGAGGTCAGCCCCAGCATTTT
abundance: .; j_gene: TRBJ2-3; d_gene: .; v_gene: TRBV6-2/TRBV6-3; CDR3aa: CASRGTQNTFDTQYF; CDR3nt: TGTGCCAGCAGAGGGACTCAGAACACCTTCGATACGCAGTATTTT
abundance: .; j_gene: TRBJ2-5; d_gene: TRBD2; v_gene: TRBV3-1; CDR3aa: CASSQRRVAGQETQYF; CDR3nt: TGTGCCAGCAGCCAACGGCGGGTAGCGGGACAAGAGACCCAGTACTTC
abundance: .; j_gene: TRBJ2-7; d_gene: .; v_gene: TRBV6-2/TRBV6-3; CDR3aa: CASSRTERGPQYF; CDR3nt: TGTGCCAGCAGTCGGACAGAGAGGGGACCGCAGTACTTC
abundance: .; j_gene: TRBJ2-5; d_gene: .; v_gene: TRBV20-1; CDR3aa: CSARGDIQETQYF; CDR3nt: TGCAGTGCTAGGGGGGACATCCAGGAGACCCAGTACTTC
abundance: .; j_gene: TRBJ1-1; d_gene: TRBD1; v_gene: TRBV27; CDR3aa: CASSFGQGSAEAFF; CDR3nt: TGTGCCAGCAGTTTCGGACAGGGAAGCGCTGAAGCTTTCTTT
abundance: .; j_gene: TRBJ2-7; d_gene: .; v_gene: TRBV5-6; CDR3aa: CASSLVAGSSYEQYF; CDR3nt: TGTGCCAGCAGCTTGGTGGCAGGGAGCTCCTACGAGCAGTACTTC
abundance: .; j_gene: TRBJ1-1; d_gene: .; v_gene: TRBV6-6; CDR3aa: CASSLPGQPMTTEAFF; CDR3nt: TGTGCCAGCAGTCTCCCAGGGCAGCCGATGACCACTGAAGCTTTCTTT
abundance: .; j_gene: TRBJ2-7; d_gene: .; v_gene: TRBV30; CDR3aa: CAWRSPDWPLYEQYF; CDR3nt: TGTGCCTGGAGAAGTCCGGACTGGCCCCTTTACGAGCAGTACTTC
abundance: .; j_gene: TRBJ1-6; d_gene: .; v_gene: TRBV23-1; CDR3aa: CASSHGCSPLHF; CDR3nt: TGCGCCAGCAGTCACGGCTGTTCACCCCTCCACTTT
abundance: .; j_gene: TRBJ1-1; d_gene: .; v_gene: TRBV6-2/TRBV6-3; CDR3aa: CASSPDSLEAFF; CDR3nt: TGTGCCAGCAGCCCAGACAGTCTCGAAGCTTTCTTT
abundance: .; j_gene: TRBJ1-5; d_gene: .; v_gene: TRBV3-1; CDR3aa: CASSQELNQPQHF; CDR3nt: TGTGCCAGCAGCCAAGAACTAAATCAGCCCCAGCATTTT
abundance: .; j_gene: TRBJ1-1; d_gene: TRBD1; v_gene: TRBV7-9; CDR3aa: CASSEDRIEAFF; CDR3nt: TGTGCCAGCAGCGAGGACAGGATCGAAGCTTTCTTT
abundance: .; j_gene: TRBJ1-1; d_gene: TRBD1; v_gene: TRBV12-3/TRBV12-4; CDR3aa: CASRKTGPEAFF; CDR3nt: TGTGCCAGCAGAAAGACAGGGCCTGAAGCTTTCTTT
abundance: .; j_gene: TRBJ2-7; d_gene: .; v_gene: TRBV7-9; CDR3aa: CASSFVTGLYEDEQYF; CDR3nt: TGTGCCAGCAGCTTCGTTACAGGGCTATACGAGGACGAGCAGTACTTC
abundance: .; j_gene: TRBJ2-1; d_gene: TRBD2; v_gene: TRBV30; CDR3aa: CAWSSASGAYNEQFF; CDR3nt: TGTGCCTGGAGTTCTGCTAGCGGGGCCTACAATGAGCAGTTCTTC
abundance: few; j_gene: TRBJ2-7; d_gene: .; v_gene: TRBV15; CDR3aa: CATSTDINYEQYF; CDR3nt: TGTGCCACCAGCACCGACATAAACTACGAGCAGTACTTC
abundance: .; j_gene: TRBJ2-3; d_gene: TRBD2; v_gene: TRBV6-1; CDR3aa: CASSLSGGTDTQYF; CDR3nt: TGTGCCAGCAGTTTGAGCGGGGGCACAGATACGCAGTATTTT
abundance: .; j_gene: TRBJ1-2; d_gene: TRBD1; v_gene: TRBV7-8; CDR3aa: CASSSRDRVDGYTF; CDR3nt: TGTGCCAGCAGCAGCCGGGACAGGGTTGATGGCTACACCTTC
abundance: .; j_gene: TRBJ2-7; d_gene: .; v_gene: TRBV6-1; CDR3aa: CASSVERYYEQYF; CDR3nt: TGTGCCAGCAGTGTAGAGCGATATTACGAGCAGTACTTC
abundance: .; j_gene: TRBJ1-1; d_gene: .; v_gene: TRBV30; CDR3aa: CAWAGSANTEAFF; CDR3nt: TGTGCCTGGGCGGGGAGCGCGAACACTGAAGCTTTCTTT
abundance: .; j_gene: TRBJ2-7; d_gene: .; v_gene: TRBV5-4; CDR3aa: CASSFRRGIEQYF; CDR3nt: TGTGCCAGCAGCTTCCGCAGGGGAATCGAGCAGTACTTC
abundance: .; j_gene: TRBJ1-2; d_gene: .; v_gene: TRBV7-9; CDR3aa: CASIAGAPNYGYTF; CDR3nt: TGTGCCAGCATAGCAGGGGCCCCTAACTATGGCTACACCTTC
abundance: once; j_gene: TRBJ1-1; d_gene: .; v_gene: TRBV29-1; CDR3aa: CSAVPGHRPLNTEAFF; CDR3nt: TGCAGCGCTGTCCCGGGACATAGACCGTTGAACACTGAAGCTTTCTTT
abundance: .; j_gene: TRBJ2-5; d_gene: TRBD1; v_gene: TRBV27; CDR3aa: CASSLGTGGETQYF; CDR3nt: TGTGCCAGCAGTTTGGGGACAGGGGGAGAGACCCAGTACTTC
abundance: .; j_gene: TRBJ1-5; d_gene: TRBD1; v_gene: TRBV12-3/TRBV12-4; CDR3aa: CASSLGTGGRQPQHF; CDR3nt: TGTGCCAGCAGTTTGGGGACAGGGGGTCGGCAGCCCCAGCATTTT
abundance: .; j_gene: TRBJ2-7; d_gene: TRBD1; v_gene: TRBV20-1; CDR3aa: CSARPGQGKGDEQYF; CDR3nt: TGCAGTGCTAGACCCGGACAGGGGAAAGGGGACGAGCAGTACTTC
abundance: .; j_gene: TRBJ1-1; d_gene: .; v_gene: TRBV6-5; CDR3aa: CASSPNSGVGTEAFF; CDR3nt: TGTGCCAGCAGTCCCAACTCGGGGGTAGGCACTGAAGCTTTCTTT
abundance: .; j_gene: TRBJ1-5; d_gene: .; v_gene: TRBV20-1; CDR3aa: CSARDQSGGYSNQPQHF; CDR3nt: TGCAGTGCTAGAGATCAATCCGGGGGTTATAGCAATCAGCCCCAGCATTTT
abundance: .; j_gene: TRBJ2-5; d_gene: TRBD1; v_gene: TRBV9; CDR3aa: CASSDIRSSGQGPETQYF; CDR3nt: TGTGCCAGCAGCGACATCCGATCGTCGGGACAGGGCCCGGAGACCCAGTACTTC